This TCR beta chain was captured in a study of circulating CD8 cells and anti-PD-1 response in melanoma. This clonotype is medium-sized. The QIAseq Immune Repertoire TCR panel built the libraries from roughly 16 ng of total RNA. TCRdb redid the calling of the reads with MiXCR, one entry per CDR3 protein. The sample lists around 540 distinct CDR3 sequences; 8.8% were seen once. The CDR3 sequence is 12 residues long. Losses at the gene ends were 2 bases for V and 3 bases for J; bases not matched to a gene: 0. Germline CDR1 reads DFQATT; CDR2 reads SNEGSKA (reference sequence). Sorting of live CD3+CD8+TCRalphabeta+ cells by PD-1 and/or TIGIT gave four subsets.

The material sequenced was CD8+ T cells from PBMCs, taken at baseline or after one month of anti-PD-1 therapy (not recorded which). This receptor was obtained from a human donor with melanoma. This chain uses TRBV20-1 with TRBJ1-1, with 7 bases identical to TRBD1. CDR3 sequence: CSARQGDTEAFF. CDR3 bases: TGCAGTGCTAGACAGGGGGACACTGAAGCTTTCTTT.